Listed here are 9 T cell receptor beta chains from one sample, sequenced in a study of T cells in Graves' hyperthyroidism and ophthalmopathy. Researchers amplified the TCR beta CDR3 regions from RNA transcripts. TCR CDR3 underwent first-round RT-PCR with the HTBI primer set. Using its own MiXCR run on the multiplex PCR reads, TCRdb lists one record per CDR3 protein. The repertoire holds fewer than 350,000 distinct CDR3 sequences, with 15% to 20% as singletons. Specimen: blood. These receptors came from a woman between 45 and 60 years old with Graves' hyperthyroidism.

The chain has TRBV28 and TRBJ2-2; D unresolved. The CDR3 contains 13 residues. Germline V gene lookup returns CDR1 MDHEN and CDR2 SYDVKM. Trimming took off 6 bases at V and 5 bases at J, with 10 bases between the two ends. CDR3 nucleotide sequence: TGTGCCAGCAGGGGGATAGGGACCGGGGAGCTGTTTTTT. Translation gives CASRGIGTGELFF.

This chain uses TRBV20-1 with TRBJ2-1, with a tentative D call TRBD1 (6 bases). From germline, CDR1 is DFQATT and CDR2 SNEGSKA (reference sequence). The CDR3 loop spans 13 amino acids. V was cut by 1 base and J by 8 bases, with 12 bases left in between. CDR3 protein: CSARGQVWHEQFF. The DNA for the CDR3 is TGCAGTGCTAGAGGACAGGTCTGGCATGAGCAGTTCTTC.

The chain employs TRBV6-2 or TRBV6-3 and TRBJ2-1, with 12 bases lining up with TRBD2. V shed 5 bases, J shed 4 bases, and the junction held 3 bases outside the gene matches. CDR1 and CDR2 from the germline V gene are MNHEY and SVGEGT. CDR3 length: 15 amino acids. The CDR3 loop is CASSPTSGGYNEQFF. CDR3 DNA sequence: TGTGCCAGCAGTCCGACTAGCGGGGGTTACAATGAGCAGTTCTTC.

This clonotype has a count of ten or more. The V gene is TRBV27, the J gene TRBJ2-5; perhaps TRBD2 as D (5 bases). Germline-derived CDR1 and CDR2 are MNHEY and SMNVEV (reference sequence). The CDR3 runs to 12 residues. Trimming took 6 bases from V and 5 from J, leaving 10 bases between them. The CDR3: CASSPSGETQYF. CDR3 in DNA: TGTGCCAGCAGCCCGTCGGGGGAGACCCAGTACTTC.

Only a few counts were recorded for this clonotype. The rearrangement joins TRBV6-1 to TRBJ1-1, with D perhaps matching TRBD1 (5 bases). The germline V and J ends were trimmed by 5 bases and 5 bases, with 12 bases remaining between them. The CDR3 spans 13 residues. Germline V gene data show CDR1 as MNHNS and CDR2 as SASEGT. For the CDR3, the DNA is TGTGCCAGCAGTCCCCCGGAGGGGACTGAAGCTTTCTTT. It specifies CASSPPEGTEAFF.

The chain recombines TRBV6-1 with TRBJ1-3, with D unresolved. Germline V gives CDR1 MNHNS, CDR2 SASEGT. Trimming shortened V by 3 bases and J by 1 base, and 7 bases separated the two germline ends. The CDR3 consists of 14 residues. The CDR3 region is CASSDPESGNTIYF. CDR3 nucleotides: TGTGCCAGCAGTGACCCGGAGTCTGGAAACACCATATATTTT.

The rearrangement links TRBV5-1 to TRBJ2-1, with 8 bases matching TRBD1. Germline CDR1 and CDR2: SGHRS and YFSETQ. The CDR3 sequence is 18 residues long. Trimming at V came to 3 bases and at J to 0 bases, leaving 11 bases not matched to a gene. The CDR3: CASSWTGFSISSYNEQFF. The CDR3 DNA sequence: TGCGCCAGCAGCTGGACAGGGTTTTCGATCAGCTCCTACAATGAGCAGTTCTTC.

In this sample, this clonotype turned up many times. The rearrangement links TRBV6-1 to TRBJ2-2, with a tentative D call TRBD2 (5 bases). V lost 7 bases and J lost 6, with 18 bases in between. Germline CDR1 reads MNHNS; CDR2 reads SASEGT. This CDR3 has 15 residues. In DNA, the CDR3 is TGTGCCAGCAACCGAGACGGAGGAGGCGCCGGGGAGCTGTTTTTT. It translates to CASNRDGGGAGELFF.

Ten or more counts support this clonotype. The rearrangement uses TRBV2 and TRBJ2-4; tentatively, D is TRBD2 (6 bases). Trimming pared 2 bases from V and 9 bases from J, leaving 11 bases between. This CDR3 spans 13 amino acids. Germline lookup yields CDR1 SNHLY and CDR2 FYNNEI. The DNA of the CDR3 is TGTGCCAGCAGTGAAAAGGACTACGCCATTCAGTACTTC. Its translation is CASSEKDYAIQYF.